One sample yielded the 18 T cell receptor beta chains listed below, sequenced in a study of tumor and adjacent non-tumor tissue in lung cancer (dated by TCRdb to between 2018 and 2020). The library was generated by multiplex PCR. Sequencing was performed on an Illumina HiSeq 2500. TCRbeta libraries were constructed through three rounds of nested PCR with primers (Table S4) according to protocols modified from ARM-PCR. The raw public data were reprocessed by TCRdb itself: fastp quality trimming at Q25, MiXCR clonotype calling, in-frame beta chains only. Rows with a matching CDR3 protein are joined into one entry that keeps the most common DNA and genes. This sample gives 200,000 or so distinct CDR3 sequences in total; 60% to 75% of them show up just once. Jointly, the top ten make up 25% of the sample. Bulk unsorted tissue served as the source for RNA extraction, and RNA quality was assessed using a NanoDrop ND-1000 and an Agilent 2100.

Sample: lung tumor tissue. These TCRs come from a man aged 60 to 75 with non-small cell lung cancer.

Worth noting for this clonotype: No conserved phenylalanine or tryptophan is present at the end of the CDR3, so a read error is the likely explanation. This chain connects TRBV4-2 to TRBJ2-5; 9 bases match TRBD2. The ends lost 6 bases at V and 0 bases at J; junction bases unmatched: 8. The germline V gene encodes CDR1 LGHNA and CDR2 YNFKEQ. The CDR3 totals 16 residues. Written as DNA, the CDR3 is TGTGCCAGCAGTCAGGGCCTAGCGGGGTACCAAGAGACCCAGTACTTA. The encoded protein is CASSQGLAGYQETQYL.

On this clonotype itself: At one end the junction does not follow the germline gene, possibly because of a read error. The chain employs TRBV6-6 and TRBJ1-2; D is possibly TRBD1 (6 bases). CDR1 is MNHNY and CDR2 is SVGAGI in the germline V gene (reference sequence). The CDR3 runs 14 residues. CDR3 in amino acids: CSSILNRARYGYIF. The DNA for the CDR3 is TGTTCCAGCATCTTAAACAGGGCAAGATATGGCTACATCTTC.

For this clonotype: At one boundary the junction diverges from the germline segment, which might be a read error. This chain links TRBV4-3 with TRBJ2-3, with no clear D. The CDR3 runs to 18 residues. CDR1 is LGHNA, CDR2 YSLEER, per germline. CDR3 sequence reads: CASGQAILAGPGTDTQYF. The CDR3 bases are TGCGCCAGCGGCCAAGCGATTCTCGCCGGCCCGGGTACAGATACGCAGTATTTT.

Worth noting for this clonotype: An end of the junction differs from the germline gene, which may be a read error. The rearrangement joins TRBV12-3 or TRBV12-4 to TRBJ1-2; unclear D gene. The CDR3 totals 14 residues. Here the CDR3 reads CTSSLAFLRMGYIF. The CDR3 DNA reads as TGTACCAGCAGTTTAGCTTTCCTAAGGATGGGCTACATCTTC.

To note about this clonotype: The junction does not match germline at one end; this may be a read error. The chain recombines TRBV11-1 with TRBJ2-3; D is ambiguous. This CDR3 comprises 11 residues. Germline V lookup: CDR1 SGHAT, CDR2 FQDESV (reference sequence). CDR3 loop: CPSSLLNTQYF. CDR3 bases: TGTCCCAGCAGCCTATTAAATACGCAGTATTTT.

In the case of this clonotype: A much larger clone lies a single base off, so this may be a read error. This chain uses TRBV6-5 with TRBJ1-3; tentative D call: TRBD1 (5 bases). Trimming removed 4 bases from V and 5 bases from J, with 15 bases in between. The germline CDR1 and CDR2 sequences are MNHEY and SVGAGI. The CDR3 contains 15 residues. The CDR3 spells CASSWGPPYRNTIYF. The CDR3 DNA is TGTGCCAGCAGTTGGGGCCCCCCGTATAGAAACACCATATATTTT.

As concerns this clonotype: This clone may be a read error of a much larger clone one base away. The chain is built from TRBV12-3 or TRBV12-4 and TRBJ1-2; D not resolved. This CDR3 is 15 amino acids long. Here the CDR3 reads CASTLGSGSNYGYTF. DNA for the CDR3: TGTGCCAGCACTTTAGGGAGCGGCTCAAACTATGGCTACACCTTC.

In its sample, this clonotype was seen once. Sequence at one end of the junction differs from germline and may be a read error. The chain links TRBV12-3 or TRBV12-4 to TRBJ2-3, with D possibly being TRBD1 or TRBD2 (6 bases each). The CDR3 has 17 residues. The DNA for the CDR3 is TGTGCCAGCATTTTATCCGGGGGCCTAGGGAGCACAAATACGCAGTATTTT. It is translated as CASILSGGLGSTNTQYF.

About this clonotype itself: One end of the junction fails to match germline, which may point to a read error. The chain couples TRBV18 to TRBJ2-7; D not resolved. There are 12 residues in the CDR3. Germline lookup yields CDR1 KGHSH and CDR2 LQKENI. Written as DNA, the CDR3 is TGTACCAGCTCTAGTCGATCTGGCGAGCAGTACTTC. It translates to CTSSSRSGEQYF. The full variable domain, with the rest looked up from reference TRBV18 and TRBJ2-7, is NAGVMQNPRHLVRRRGQEARLRCSPMKGHSHVYWYRQLPEEGLKFMVYLQKENIIDESGMPKERFSAEFPKEGPSILRIQQVVRGDSAAYFCTSSSRSGEQYFGPGTRLTVT.

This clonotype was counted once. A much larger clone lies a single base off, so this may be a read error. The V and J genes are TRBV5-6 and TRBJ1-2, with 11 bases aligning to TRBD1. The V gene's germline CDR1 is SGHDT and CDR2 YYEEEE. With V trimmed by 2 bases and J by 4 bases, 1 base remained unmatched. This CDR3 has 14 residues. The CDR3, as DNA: TGTGCCAGCAGCTTCGGACAGGGGGCCTATGGCTACACCTTC. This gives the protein CASSFGQGAYGYTF.

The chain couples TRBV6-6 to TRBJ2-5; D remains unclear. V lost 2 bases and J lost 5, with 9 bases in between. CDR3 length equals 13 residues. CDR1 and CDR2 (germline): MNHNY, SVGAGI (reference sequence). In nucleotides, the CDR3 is TGTGCCAGCAGTTACCGAGTGAAGGAGACCCAGTACTTC. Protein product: CASSYRVKETQYF.

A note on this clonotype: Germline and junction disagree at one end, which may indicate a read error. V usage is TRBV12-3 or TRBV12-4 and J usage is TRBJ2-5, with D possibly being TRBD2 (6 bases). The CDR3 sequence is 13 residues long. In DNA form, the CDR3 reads TGTGCCAGCAGACCTAGCGTAGCAGAGCCCCAGTACTTC. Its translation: CASRPSVAEPQYF.

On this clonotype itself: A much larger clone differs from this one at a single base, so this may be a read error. CDR3 nucleotide sequence: TGTGCCAGCAGTTACGGGATAGGGACGGGTAACTATGGCTACACCTTC. Translating gives CASSYGIGTGNYGYTF. The chain links TRBV6-6 to TRBJ1-2; a weak D match, TRBD1 (5 bases). With 2 bases removed from V and 1 base from J, the gap between germline ends came to 14 bases. Per germline, CDR1 MNHNY and CDR2 SVGAGI (reference sequence). The CDR3 is 16 amino acids.

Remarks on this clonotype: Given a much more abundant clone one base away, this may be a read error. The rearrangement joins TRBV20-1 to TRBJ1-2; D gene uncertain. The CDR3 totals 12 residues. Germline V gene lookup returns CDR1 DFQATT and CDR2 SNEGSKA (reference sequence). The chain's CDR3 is CNASRASYGYTF. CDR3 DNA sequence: TGCAATGCTAGCCGGGCCTCATATGGCTACACCTTC.

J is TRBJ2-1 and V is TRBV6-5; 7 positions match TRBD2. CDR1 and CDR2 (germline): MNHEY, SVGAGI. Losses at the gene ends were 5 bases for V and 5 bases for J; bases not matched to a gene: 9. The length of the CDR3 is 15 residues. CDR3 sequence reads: CASSPAGEGNNEQFF. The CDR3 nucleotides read TGTGCCAGCAGTCCGGCGGGGGAGGGGAACAATGAGCAGTTCTTC.

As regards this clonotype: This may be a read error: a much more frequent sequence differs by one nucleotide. CDR3 nucleotides: TGTGCCGGAACCCCAGCGGGGGAGCAGGTGGATGAGCAGTTCTTC. Residues: CAGTPAGEQVDEQFF. This chain links TRBV6-2 or TRBV6-3 with TRBJ2-1; TRBD2 matches 8 bases. Unmatched junction bases numbered 17, after V lost 11 bases and J lost 8 bases. This CDR3 has 15 residues. From germline, CDR1 is MNHEY and CDR2 SVGEGT.

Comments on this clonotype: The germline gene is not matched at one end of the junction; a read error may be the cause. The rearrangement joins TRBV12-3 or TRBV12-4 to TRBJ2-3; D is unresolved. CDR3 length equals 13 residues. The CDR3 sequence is CTSIPVSTDTQYF. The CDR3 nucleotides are TGCACCAGCATCCCCGTTAGCACAGATACGCAGTATTTT.

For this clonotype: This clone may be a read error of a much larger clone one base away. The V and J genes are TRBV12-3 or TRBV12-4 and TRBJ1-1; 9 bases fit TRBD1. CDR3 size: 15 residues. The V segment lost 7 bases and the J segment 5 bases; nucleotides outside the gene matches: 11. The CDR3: CASTHRGTGSTEAFF. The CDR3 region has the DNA TGTGCCAGCACCCACCGCGGGACAGGGTCGACTGAAGCTTTCTTT.